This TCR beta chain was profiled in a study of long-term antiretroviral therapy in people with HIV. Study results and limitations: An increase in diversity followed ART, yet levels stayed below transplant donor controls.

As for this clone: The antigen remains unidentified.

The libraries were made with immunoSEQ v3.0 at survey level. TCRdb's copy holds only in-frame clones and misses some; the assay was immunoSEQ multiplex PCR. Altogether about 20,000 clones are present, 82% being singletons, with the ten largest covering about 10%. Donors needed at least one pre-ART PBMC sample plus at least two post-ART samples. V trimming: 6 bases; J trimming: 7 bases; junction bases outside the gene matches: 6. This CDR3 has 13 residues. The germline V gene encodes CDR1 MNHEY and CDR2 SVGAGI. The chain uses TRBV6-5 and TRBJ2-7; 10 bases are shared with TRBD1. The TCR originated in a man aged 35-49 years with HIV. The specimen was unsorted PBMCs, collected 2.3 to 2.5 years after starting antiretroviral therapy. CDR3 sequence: CASRGDRGREQYF. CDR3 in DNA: TGTGCCAGCAGGGGGGACAGGGGTCGAGAGCAGTACTTC.